These T cell receptor beta chains were read from a single sample in a study of blood T cell repertoires in COVID-19. Only in-frame clones appear in the TCRdb table, and some are missing; sequencing was by immunoSEQ multiplex PCR. The sample contains over 50,000 clones, approximately 87% of which appear only once. The sample comprised peripheral blood. These receptor sequences come from a man between 60 and 75 years old with acute or convalescent COVID-19. Both conserved end residues are part of each CDR3. Each record gives: CDR3 protein, V gene.

CDR3aa: CASSLGEGMNTEAFF
v_gene: TRBV5-4

CDR3aa: CATSDSGTGSEKLFF
v_gene: TRBV24-1

CDR3aa: CASSLDRVGYEQYF
v_gene: TRBV5-4

CDR3aa: CASSLSGTSGNTDTQYF
v_gene: TRBV11-2

CDR3aa: CASSPQSGGYGYTF
v_gene: TRBV7-6

CDR3aa: CAWSTGGSGNTIYF
v_gene: TRBV30

CDR3aa: CASSLSPAQDYGYTF
v_gene: TRBV27

CDR3aa: CASSRELGEQFF
v_gene: TRBV5-1

CDR3aa: CASSLKVFSTRDTQYF
v_gene: TRBV27

CDR3aa: CASSYRQGYTGELFF
v_gene: TRBV7-2

CDR3aa: CASSQQGAQDTEAFF
v_gene: TRBV18

CDR3aa: CASSSLGQGAKGYTF
v_gene: TRBV27

CDR3aa: CASESGAIGYTF
v_gene: TRBV19

CDR3aa: CASSQASGGEETQYF
v_gene: TRBV4-3

CDR3aa: CASSWGGEKNYGYTF
v_gene: TRBV5-1

CDR3aa: CASSFRLAERDNEQFF
v_gene: TRBV5-4

CDR3aa: CASSPGKLEYHQETQYF
v_gene: TRBV5-8

CDR3aa: CASSLRSGGGTDTQYF
v_gene: TRBV3-1/TRBV3-2

CDR3aa: CASLPGGSANYGYTF
v_gene: TRBV5-1

CDR3aa: CASSQDEVSYNSPLHF
v_gene: TRBV4-3

CDR3aa: CASKRTLETGELFF
v_gene: TRBV19

CDR3aa: CASSRSQGGFYEQYF
v_gene: TRBV6-5

CDR3aa: CASSVSRSGNTGELFF
v_gene: TRBV7-3

CDR3aa: CASSLLGGTNYGYTF
v_gene: TRBV5-1

CDR3aa: CASSDPGTSGLYF
v_gene: TRBV10-1

CDR3aa: CASRTGLNEKLFF
v_gene: TRBV12-3/TRBV12-4

CDR3aa: CASSQDPGWNEQFF
v_gene: TRBV4-2

CDR3aa: CASSPTSGGHNEQFF
v_gene: TRBV28

CDR3aa: CASSKGLKYEQYF
v_gene: TRBV6-2/TRBV6-3

CDR3aa: CASSPRKGWVTEAFF
v_gene: TRBV28

CDR3aa: CASSQRGTGDSPLHF
v_gene: TRBV6-2/TRBV6-3

CDR3aa: CASSEGESSGNTIYF
v_gene: TRBV4-3

CDR3aa: CAWSGARTYQPQHF
v_gene: TRBV30

CDR3aa: CASSQAPSPLHF
v_gene: TRBV3-1/TRBV3-2

CDR3aa: CASSQDLAPTGTEAFF
v_gene: TRBV4-1

CDR3aa: CASSLVGDQGRNTEAFF
v_gene: TRBV7-2

CDR3aa: CASGTGTEAFF
v_gene: TRBV6-5

CDR3aa: CASSMELSSPEAFF
v_gene: TRBV19

CDR3aa: CASSLAGLEAFF
v_gene: TRBV11-1

CDR3aa: CASSARGENRDPTSYEQYF
v_gene: TRBV9

CDR3aa: CATSDATRVEDTQYF
v_gene: TRBV24-1

CDR3aa: CASSLLGTGGRGTQYF
v_gene: TRBV5-6